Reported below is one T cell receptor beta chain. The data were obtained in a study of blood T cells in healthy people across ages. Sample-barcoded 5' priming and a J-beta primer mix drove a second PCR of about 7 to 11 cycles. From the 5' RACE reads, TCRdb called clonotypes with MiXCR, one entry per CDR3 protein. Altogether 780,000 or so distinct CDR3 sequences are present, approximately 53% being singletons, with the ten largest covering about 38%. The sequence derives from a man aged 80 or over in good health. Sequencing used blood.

CDR3 loop: CASSPPSRLAGGYNEQYF. The CDR3 DNA is TGTGCCAGCAGCCCACCCTCCAGACTAGCGGGCGGGTACAATGAGCAGTACTTC. This sequence joins TRBV28 and TRBJ2-7; 10 nucleotides line up with TRBD2. The ends lost 6 bases at V and 7 bases at J; junction bases unmatched: 21. The germline CDR1 and CDR2 sequences are MDHEN and SYDVKM. The CDR3 covers 18 residues.